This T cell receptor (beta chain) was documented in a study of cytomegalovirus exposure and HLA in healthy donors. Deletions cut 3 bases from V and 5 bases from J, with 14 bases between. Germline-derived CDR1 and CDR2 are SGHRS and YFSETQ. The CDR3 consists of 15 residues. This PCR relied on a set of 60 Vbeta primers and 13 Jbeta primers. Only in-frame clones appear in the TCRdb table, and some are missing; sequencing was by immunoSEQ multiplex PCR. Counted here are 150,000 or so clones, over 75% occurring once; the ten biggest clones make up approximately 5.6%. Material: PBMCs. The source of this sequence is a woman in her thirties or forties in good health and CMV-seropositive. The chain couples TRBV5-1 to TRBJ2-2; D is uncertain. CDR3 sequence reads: CASSSQDFRTGELFF. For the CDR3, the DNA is TGCGCCAGCAGCTCCCAGGATTTCAGGACCGGGGAGCTGTTTTTT.